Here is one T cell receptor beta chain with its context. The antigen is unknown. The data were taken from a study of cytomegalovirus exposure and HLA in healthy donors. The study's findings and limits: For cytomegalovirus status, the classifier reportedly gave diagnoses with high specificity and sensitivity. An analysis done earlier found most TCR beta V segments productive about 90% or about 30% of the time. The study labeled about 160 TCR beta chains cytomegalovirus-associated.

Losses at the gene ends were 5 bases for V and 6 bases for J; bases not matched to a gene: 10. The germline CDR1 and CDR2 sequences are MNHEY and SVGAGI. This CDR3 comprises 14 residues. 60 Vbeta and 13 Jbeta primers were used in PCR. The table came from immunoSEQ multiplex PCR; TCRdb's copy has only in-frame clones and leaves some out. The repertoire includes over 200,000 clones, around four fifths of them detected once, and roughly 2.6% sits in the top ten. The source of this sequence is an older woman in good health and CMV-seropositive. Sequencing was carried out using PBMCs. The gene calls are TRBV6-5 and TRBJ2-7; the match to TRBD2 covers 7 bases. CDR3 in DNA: TGTGCCAGCAGTGAACGGGGGGAATCGGGCGAGCAGTACTTC. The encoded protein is CASSERGESGEQYF.